Presented here are 20 T cell receptor beta chains from one specimen sequenced in a study of neurological immune-mediated disorders. Via MiXCR, TCRdb re-called the 5' RACE reads, giving one row per CDR3 protein. The table shows fewer than 45,000 distinct CDR3 sequences, with more than 5% occurring only once. The source material was CD4+ T cells from blood. Receptor source: a woman aged 35 to 49 in good health.

This sequence joins TRBV5-1 and TRBJ2-7; tentative D call: TRBD2 (6 bases). The CDR3 has 14 amino acids. The V end was cut by 0 bases, the J end by 3 bases, with 10 bases between. CDR1 is SGHRS and CDR2 is YFSETQ in the germline V gene. The CDR3 is CASSLAGGNYEQYF. CDR3 bases: TGCGCCAGCAGCTTGGCCGGGGGAAACTACGAGCAGTACTTC.

This clonotype was observed many times. V and J are TRBV6-2 or TRBV6-3 and TRBJ1-3; D perhaps matches TRBD1 (6 bases). V lost 4 bases and J 0 bases, leaving 10 bases between the germline ends. Germline V gene data show CDR1 as MNHEY and CDR2 as SVGEGT. This CDR3 has 15 amino acids. CDR3 amino acids: CASSWGQSSGNTIYF. DNA for the CDR3: TGTGCCAGCAGTTGGGGGCAGAGCTCTGGAAACACCATATATTTT.

This clonotype was seen at least ten times. The rearrangement links TRBV7-2 to TRBJ2-3; 10 bases map to TRBD2. The germline CDR1 and CDR2 sequences are SGHTA and FQGNSA. The V gene end was trimmed by 5 bases and the J gene end by 4 bases; junction bases not matched to a gene: 12. The CDR3 is 17 amino acids. In nucleotides, the CDR3 is TGTGCCAGCAGCGCACGATCGGGACTAGCGAACGCAGATACGCAGTATTTT. Its protein is CASSARSGLANADTQYF.

This clonotype was seen ten or more times. This sequence joins TRBV10-3 and TRBJ2-7; TRBD1 matches 8 bases. Per germline, CDR1 ENHRY and CDR2 SYGVKD. V lost 6 bases, J lost 1 base, and 8 bases stayed unmatched. The CDR3 contains 15 residues. CDR3 sequence (DNA): TGTGCCATCAGCAGGACAGGGAAGGGATCCTACGAGCAGTACTTC. Its translation: CAISRTGKGSYEQYF.

In its sample, this clonotype was seen many times. J is TRBJ1-2 and V is TRBV6-5, with D uncertain. V lost 2 bases and J 8 bases, leaving 15 bases between the germline ends. The germline V gene encodes CDR1 MNHEY and CDR2 SVGAGI. The CDR3 spans 14 residues. In DNA, the CDR3 is TGTGCCAGCAGTTACGAATGGGTCGAGGAAGGCTACACCTTC. This gives the protein CASSYEWVEEGYTF.

This clonotype was seen ten or more times. The gene calls are TRBV18 and TRBJ1-3; D gene ambiguous. V gave up 1 base and J gave up 9 bases, with 10 bases separating them. Germline V lookup: CDR1 KGHSH, CDR2 LQKENI. The CDR3 contains 13 residues. The CDR3 reads CASSPQGGPTIYF. CDR3 nucleotides: TGTGCCAGCTCACCACAGGGAGGGCCCACCATATATTTT.

At least ten counts were recorded for this clonotype. The chain uses TRBV28 and TRBJ2-4, with D perhaps TRBD2 (6 bases). The CDR3 extends over 16 amino acids. The germline gives CDR1 MDHEN, CDR2 SYDVKM. V was shortened by 1 base and J by 3 bases, with 13 bases between the two germline ends. The CDR3 loop is CASSLYGGSGKNIQYF. The CDR3 bases are TGTGCCAGCAGTTTATACGGGGGTTCGGGCAAAAACATTCAGTACTTC.

This clonotype was recorded at least ten times. V is TRBV5-6 and J is TRBJ2-2; D remains unclear. Looked up from germline, CDR1 is SGHDT and CDR2 is YYEEEE. The CDR3 totals 12 residues. Trimming removed 2 bases from V and 6 bases from J, with 5 bases in between. CDR3 residues: CASSFLAGELFF. The CDR3 DNA reads TGTGCCAGCAGCTTTCTCGCCGGGGAGCTGTTTTTT.

This clonotype was counted many times. The chain couples TRBV28 to TRBJ1-5; 7 bases are a match to TRBD1. The J segment lost 5 bases and the V segment lost 5 bases, leaving 6 bases of the junction unmatched. This CDR3 has 14 residues. CDR1 and CDR2 from the germline V gene are MDHEN and SYDVKM. CDR3 bases: TGTGCCAGCAGTCCAGGGGGTGGGCATCAGCCCCAGCATTTT. Translation gives CASSPGGGHQPQHF.

This clonotype was seen repeatedly, ten times or more. The rearrangement links TRBV3-1 to TRBJ1-1; 7 bases map to TRBD1. In germline, CDR1 is LGHDT, CDR2 YNNKEL (reference sequence). The CDR3 extends over 15 amino acids. The trim removed 1 base at V and 6 bases at J, leaving 8 bases unmatched. CDR3 amino acids: CASSQAGTVGPEAFF. CDR3 DNA sequence: TGTGCCAGCAGCCAAGCTGGGACAGTAGGCCCTGAAGCTTTCTTT.

This clonotype was observed at least ten times. CDR3 region: CASSLDQPEAFF. The DNA for the CDR3 is TGTGCCAGCAGCTTAGACCAGCCTGAAGCTTTCTTT. The V gene is TRBV7-2, the J gene TRBJ1-1; no clear D gene. The CDR3 contains 12 residues. Trimming cost V 1 base and J 6 bases, with 6 bases left between them. Germline lookup yields CDR1 SGHTA and CDR2 FQGNSA.

This clonotype has ten or more counts. CDR3 DNA sequence: TGCGCCAGCAGCTCCCGGGGGGGTCTCAACACTGAAGCTTTCTTT. Its protein is CASSSRGGLNTEAFF. The chain has TRBV5-1 and TRBJ1-1; maybe TRBD1 (5 bases). Deletions cut 3 bases from V and 2 bases from J, with 14 bases between. The CDR3 spans 15 residues. Germline assignment: CDR1 SGHRS and CDR2 YFSETQ. Variable domain in full (rest from reference TRBV5-1 and TRBJ1-1): KAGVTQTPRYLIKTRGQQVTLSCSPISGHRSVSWYQQTPGQGLQFLFEYFSETQRNKGNFPGRFSGRQFSNSRSEMNVSTLELGDSALYLCASSSRGGLNTEAFFGQGTRLTVV.

There are many counts of this clonotype. The chain joins TRBV6-5 to TRBJ1-4; 7 bases align to TRBD1. The germline V gene has CDR1 MNHEY and CDR2 SVGAGI. The CDR3 spans 14 residues. V was pared by 6 bases and J by 7 bases, with 8 bases of the junction left unmatched. The CDR3 sequence is CASRPGQNTEKLFF. DNA of the CDR3: TGTGCCAGCAGGCCGGGACAGAATACTGAAAAACTGTTTTTT.

This clonotype has at least ten counts. This rearrangement joins TRBV2 to TRBJ2-3; D is perhaps TRBD1 or TRBD2 (5 bases each). V was cut by 6 bases and J by 5 bases, with 21 bases left in between. The germline V gene has CDR1 SNHLY and CDR2 FYNNEI. This CDR3 spans 16 amino acids. The CDR3 nucleotides read TGTGCCAGCAGGACCTGGGTTGGGGGAATTGAAGATACGCAGTATTTT. This translates into CASRTWVGGIEDTQYF.

This clonotype was recorded many times. This chain connects TRBV7-6 to TRBJ1-2; D not resolved. CDR3 length: 15 amino acids. Trimming removed 2 bases from V and 4 bases from J, with 14 bases in between. Germline V gene sequence: CDR1 SGHVS, CDR2 FNYEAQ. The CDR3 sequence is CASSLLYRQAYGYTF. For the CDR3, the DNA is TGTGCCAGCAGCTTACTATATCGGCAGGCCTATGGCTACACCTTC.

In its sample, this clonotype was seen many times. The chain links TRBV6-2 or TRBV6-3 to TRBJ2-7, with D perhaps TRBD1 (6 bases). Trimming cost V 4 bases and J 2 bases, with 9 bases left between them. Per germline, CDR1 MNHEY and CDR2 SVGEGT. The CDR3 runs to 13 residues. The CDR3: CASSWTAAYEQYF. DNA for the CDR3: TGTGCCAGCAGTTGGACAGCCGCCTACGAGCAGTACTTC.

This chain connects TRBV28 to TRBJ1-4; 7 bases agree with TRBD1. Germline CDR1 is MDHEN and CDR2 is SYDVKM. The CDR3 has 17 amino acids. V lost 4 bases, J lost 3 bases, and 11 bases stayed unmatched. CDR3 sequence (DNA): TGTGCCAGCAGTTCGACAGGGAGTCGGCGAGCTAATGAAAAACTGTTTTTT. It translates to CASSSTGSRRANEKLFF.

This clonotype has at least ten counts. The rearrangement uses TRBV5-1 and TRBJ1-1; 7 bases map to TRBD1. The CDR3 has 13 amino acids. Germline V gene sequence: CDR1 SGHRS, CDR2 YFSETQ. After removal of 3 bases from V and 5 bases from J, the junction contained 4 bases not matched to a gene. CDR3 sequence reads: CASSYRGPTEAFF. CDR3 nucleotides: TGCGCCAGCAGCTACAGGGGCCCAACTGAAGCTTTCTTT.

This clonotype was recorded many times. The chain is built from TRBV6-6 and TRBJ2-5, with D tentatively TRBD1 or TRBD2 (7 bases each). This CDR3 is 14 amino acids long. Deletions cut 6 bases from V and 3 bases from J, with 14 bases between. Germline loops: CDR1 MNHNY, CDR2 SVGAGI (reference sequence). In nucleotides, the CDR3 is TGTGCCAGCAGCTTTCAGGGGGGGGAAGAGACCCAGTACTTC. It specifies CASSFQGGEETQYF.

At least ten counts were recorded for this clonotype. The J gene is TRBJ2-2, the V gene TRBV5-1, with D possibly matching TRBD2 (6 bases). Germline V gene lookup returns CDR1 SGHRS and CDR2 YFSETQ. The CDR3 consists of 16 residues. With 5 bases removed from V and 0 bases from J, the gap between germline ends came to 14 bases. CDR3 in amino acids: CASRDSGTPNTGELFF. In DNA, the CDR3 is TGCGCCAGCAGGGATTCCGGGACTCCGAACACCGGGGAGCTGTTTTTT.